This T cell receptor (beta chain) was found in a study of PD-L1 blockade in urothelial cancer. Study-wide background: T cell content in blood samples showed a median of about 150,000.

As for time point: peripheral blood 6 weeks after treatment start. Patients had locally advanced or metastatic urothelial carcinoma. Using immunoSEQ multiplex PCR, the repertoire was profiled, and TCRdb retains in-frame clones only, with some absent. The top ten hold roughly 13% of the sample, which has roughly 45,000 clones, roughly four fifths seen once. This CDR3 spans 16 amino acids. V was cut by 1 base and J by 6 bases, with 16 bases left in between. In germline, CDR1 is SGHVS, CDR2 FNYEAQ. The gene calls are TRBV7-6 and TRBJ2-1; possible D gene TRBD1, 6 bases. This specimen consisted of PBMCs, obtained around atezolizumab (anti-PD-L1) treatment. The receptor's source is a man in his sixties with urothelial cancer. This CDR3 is CASSLEIGRGVNEQFF. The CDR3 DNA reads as TGTGCCAGCAGCTTAGAGATTGGCAGGGGCGTCAATGAGCAGTTCTTC.